The rows below give T cell receptor beta chains drawn from one sample of a study of T cell repertoires in cytomegalovirus infection. TCRdb independently ran MiXCR on the reads; one entry per CDR3 protein. The data show 150,000 to 200,000 distinct CDR3 sequences, with approximately 19% seen just once and about 2.9% held by the top ten. The sample taken for sequencing was PBMCs. These receptors came from a human donor in good health (CMV status not recorded). Some clones in this sample may be carry-over from other donors' samples. Both conserved end residues are part of each CDR3. D genes are given only for firm matches. Size values are once, few and many counts, or a class for expanded clones, and some rows have none.

size | D | J | V | DNA | CDR3
. | . | TRBJ2-7 | TRBV10-3 | TGTGCCATCAGTGAAGGGCACAGGCAAAGGGCGTACGAGCAGTACTTC | CAISEGHRQRAYEQYF
. | . | TRBJ2-7 | TRBV5-1 | TGCGCCAGCAGTTCTCTACTGGGGGGGCAGGCCTACGAGCAGTACTTC | CASSSLLGGQAYEQYF
. | . | TRBJ1-2 | TRBV5-3 | TGTGCCAGCACCTTTCTGCGGGGGAAAGGCTACACCTTC | CASTFLRGKGYTF
many | . | TRBJ2-5 | TRBV7-2 | TGTGCCAGCAGCTTTACTAGTAGCGAGACCCAGTACTTC | CASSFTSSETQYF
. | . | TRBJ1-1 | TRBV29-1 | TGCAGCGTTGCGGAGACTATGAACACTGAAGCTTTCTTT | CSVAETMNTEAFF
. | . | TRBJ2-7 | TRBV6-5 | TGTGCCAGCAGTTCCTTCCGGGGCCAGGGAGTAGGAGAGCAGTACTTC | CASSSFRGQGVGEQYF
few | . | TRBJ2-1 | TRBV10-3 | TGTGCCATCAGTGAGATTCCCAATGAGCAGTTCTTC | CAISEIPNEQFF
. | . | TRBJ2-7 | TRBV11-2 | TGTGCCAGCAGCTTAGTGCCGGAAACCGAGCAGTACTTC | CASSLVPETEQYF
. | . | TRBJ1-2 | TRBV6-1 | TGTGCCAGCAGTGAGATCGGCTTGGCCTATGGCTACACCTTC | CASSEIGLAYGYTF
. | . | TRBJ1-1 | TRBV4-2 | TGTGCCAGCAGCCAAGATCGTAGGGGAAACGAAGCTTTCTTT | CASSQDRRGNEAFF
. | TRBD2 | TRBJ2-7 | TRBV11-3 | TGTGCCAGCAGCTTGCAAGGGGAGGGATACGAGCAGTACTTC | CASSLQGEGYEQYF
many | . | TRBJ1-1 | TRBV7-8 | TGTGCCAGCAGCTTGGGGGGGATGGTGCACACTGAAGCTTTCTTT | CASSLGGMVHTEAFF
few | . | TRBJ2-3 | TRBV20-1 | TGCAGTGCTACCACAGGTTCAACCACAGATACGCAGTATTTT | CSATTGSTTDTQYF
. | TRBD1 | TRBJ2-1 | TRBV6-6 | TGTGCCAGCAGTTACCCCCCTCTGGGACAGGAGAACAATGAGCAGTTCTTC | CASSYPPLGQENNEQFF
many | . | TRBJ1-3 | TRBV6-1 | TGTGCCAGCACCCCCAATGGAAACACCATATATTTT | CASTPNGNTIYF
. | TRBD1 | TRBJ1-1 | TRBV7-6 | TGTGCCAGCAGCCTAGGACAGGGGGGGATGAACACTGAAGCTTTCTTT | CASSLGQGGMNTEAFF
. | TRBD1 | TRBJ1-6 | TRBV25-1 | TGTGCCAGCAGTGGGGACAGGAGTTGGAATTCACCCCTCCACTTT | CASSGDRSWNSPLHF
many | . | TRBJ2-2 | TRBV5-1 | TGCGCCAGCAGCTTGGCCTACGGGGAGCTGTTTTTT | CASSLAYGELFF
. | . | TRBJ2-2 | TRBV12-3/TRBV12-4 | TGTGCCAGCAGTTTGGACAGGAACACCGGGGAGCTGTTTTTT | CASSLDRNTGELFF
. | . | TRBJ2-2 | TRBV12-3/TRBV12-4 | TGTGCCGGCAGTTTAGGGTTCACCGGGGAGCTGTTTTTT | CAGSLGFTGELFF
. | TRBD1 | TRBJ2-7 | TRBV28 | TGTGCCAGCAGTCCCTCGGGACAGGGTAACCTCTACGAGCAGTACTTC | CASSPSGQGNLYEQYF
many | . | TRBJ2-2 | TRBV28 | TGTGCCAGCAGTTTATTGGGACCTCCAGTTGCCGGGGAGCTGTTTTTT | CASSLLGPPVAGELFF
few | . | TRBJ1-1 | TRBV2 | TGTGCCAGCAGTGAAGCGCACAATGAAGCTTTCTTT | CASSEAHNEAFF
. | TRBD2 | TRBJ2-2 | TRBV5-6 | TGTGCCAGCAGCCACCTAGCGGGAGTTACCGGGGAGCTGTTTTTT | CASSHLAGVTGELFF
. | . | TRBJ1-1 | TRBV20-1 | TGCAGTGCTCCCAAGGGCCCGAACACTGAAGCTTTCTTT | CSAPKGPNTEAFF
many | . | TRBJ2-2 | TRBV14 | TGTGCCAGCAGCCAAGTTTTAGGGAAGTCCACCGGGGAGCTGTTTTTT | CASSQVLGKSTGELFF
. | . | TRBJ1-1 | TRBV10-3 | TGTGCCATCAGTGAGTCGAGACAGTTGAACACTGAAGCTTTCTTT | CAISESRQLNTEAFF
. | . | TRBJ2-4 | TRBV5-6 | TGTGCCAGCTCAGCGTCGGGGAGCAAAAACATTCAGTACTTC | CASSASGSKNIQYF
few | . | TRBJ1-2 | TRBV20-1 | TGCAGTGCTAGTCTAACGGGGGGTGGGTATGGCTACACCTTC | CSASLTGGGYGYTF
. | . | TRBJ2-2 | TRBV11-2 | TGTGCCAGCAGCTTAGCCAGGGTTGGTCCCGGGGAGCTGTTTTTT | CASSLARVGPGELFF
many | TRBD2 | TRBJ2-7 | TRBV7-9 | TGTGCCAGCAGCTTGGGGCTAGCGGGGGGCCGTGGGTACGAGCAGTACTTC | CASSLGLAGGRGYEQYF
many | TRBD2 | TRBJ2-7 | TRBV7-2 | TGTGCCAGCACCTGGGCTTCCGGACTAGCGGGGGTAATCTCCTACGAGCAGTACTTC | CASTWASGLAGVISYEQYF
. | TRBD1 | TRBJ1-2 | TRBV6-5 | TGTGCCAGCAGCCGCCGGACAGGGGACTATGGCTACACCTTC | CASSRRTGDYGYTF
few | . | TRBJ2-5 | TRBV18 | TGTGCCAGCTCAACACCGGTCGAGACCCAGTACTTC | CASSTPVETQYF
few | . | TRBJ2-1 | TRBV28 | TGTGCCAGCAGTCGACAAAGAAGTGAGCAGTTCTTC | CASSRQRSEQFF
. | . | TRBJ2-2 | TRBV5-1 | TGCGCCAGCAGCTTCGGCCGGACCACCGGGGAGCTGTTTTTT | CASSFGRTTGELFF
. | TRBD1 | TRBJ2-6 | TRBV12-3/TRBV12-4 | TGTGCCAGCACGGGACAGGGATTCTCTGGGGCCAACGTCCTGACTTTC | CASTGQGFSGANVLTF
few | TRBD1 | TRBJ2-3 | TRBV5-1 | TGCGCCAGCAGCCAGGGCCCGGGACAGGGGTCAGATACGCAGTATTTT | CASSQGPGQGSDTQYF
. | . | TRBJ2-5 | TRBV7-9 | TGTGCCAGCAGCTTATCTACCCTAGGGGCGAGCCGGACCCAGTACTTC | CASSLSTLGASRTQYF
few | TRBD1 | TRBJ2-1 | TRBV7-7 | TGTGCTAGCAGCCCTAGCAGGGGGCTAGAGCAGTTCTTC | CASSPSRGLEQFF
. | . | TRBJ2-5 | TRBV2 | TGTGCCAGCAGTGAACGGGAGACCCAGTACTTC | CASSERETQYF
many | . | TRBJ2-7 | TRBV7-2 | TGTGCCAGCAGCTTAGCTCACAGGGCCTCCTACGAGCAGTACTTC | CASSLAHRASYEQYF
many | . | TRBJ1-1 | TRBV20-1 | TGCAGTGCTAGAGGGGTAGTGAACACTGAAGCTTTCTTT | CSARGVVNTEAFF
many | TRBD1 | TRBJ2-7 | TRBV6-6 | TGTGCCAGCAGTTGGGACAGGGGGGACACCTACGAGCAGTACTTC | CASSWDRGDTYEQYF
many | . | TRBJ1-2 | TRBV20-1 | TGCAGTGCTAGAGATCGTGTCGGCGGGGATTATGGCTACACCTTC | CSARDRVGGDYGYTF
many | TRBD1 | TRBJ2-7 | TRBV7-8 | TGTGCCAGCAGCCAGACAGGGGAACGGGAGCAGTACTTC | CASSQTGEREQYF
. | . | TRBJ1-2 | TRBV7-2 | TGTGCCAGCAGCTTATCGGGGGGCGGGGAATATGGCTACTCCTTC | CASSLSGGGEYGYSF
. | TRBD1 | TRBJ2-2 | TRBV12-5 | TGTGCTAGTGGTTCCTGGACAGGGAACACCGGGGAGCTGTTTTTT | CASGSWTGNTGELFF
. | TRBD1 | TRBJ1-2 | TRBV29-1 | TGCAGCGTTCCCCGAACACAGGGGTACTATGGCTACACCTTC | CSVPRTQGYYGYTF